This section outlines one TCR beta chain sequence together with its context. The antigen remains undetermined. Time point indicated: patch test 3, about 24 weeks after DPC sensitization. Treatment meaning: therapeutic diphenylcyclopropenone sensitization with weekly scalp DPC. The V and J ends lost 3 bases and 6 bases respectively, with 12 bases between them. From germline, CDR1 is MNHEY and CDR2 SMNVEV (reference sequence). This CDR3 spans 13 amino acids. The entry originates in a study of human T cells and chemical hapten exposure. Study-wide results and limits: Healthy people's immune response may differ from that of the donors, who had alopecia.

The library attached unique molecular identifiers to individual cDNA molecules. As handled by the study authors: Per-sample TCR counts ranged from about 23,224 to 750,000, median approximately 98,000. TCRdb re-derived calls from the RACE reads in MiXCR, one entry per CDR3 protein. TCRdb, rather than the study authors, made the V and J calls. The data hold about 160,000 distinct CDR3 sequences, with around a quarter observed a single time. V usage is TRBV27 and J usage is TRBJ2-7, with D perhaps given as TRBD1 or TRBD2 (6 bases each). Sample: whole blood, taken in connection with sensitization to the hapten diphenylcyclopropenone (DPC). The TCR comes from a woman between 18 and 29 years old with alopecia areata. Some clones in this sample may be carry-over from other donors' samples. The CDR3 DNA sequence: TGTGCCAGCAGTTTGCCGGGGGCAGTCGAGCAGTACTTC. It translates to CASSLPGAVEQYF.